Below, 7 T cell receptor beta chains from the same sample are listed, as sequenced in a study of regulatory T cells in long-lasting Graves disease. Time point indicated: persistent/refractory GD, antithyroid drugs over 5 years with positive TRAb. RNA from PBMCs was the source of the TCR library. To make TCR beta libraries, researchers used iRepertoire HTBI primers and Arm-PCR of CDR3 regions. TCRdb reprocessed the multiplex PCR reads with MiXCR, giving one entry per CDR3 protein. The sample has fewer than 450,000 distinct CDR3 sequences; around a quarter are singletons. Material: peripheral blood mononuclear cells (PBMCs), obtained when the disease was refractory, from a patient treated with antithyroid drugs. These receptors were taken from a female donor with Graves disease.

V gene TRBV20-1 combines with J gene TRBJ2-7; maybe TRBD1 (5 bases). V was trimmed by 3 bases and J by 4 bases, leaving 16 bases between them. The V gene's germline CDR1 is DFQATT and CDR2 SNEGSKA (reference sequence). CDR3 size: 14 residues. CDR3 residues: CSASGAPILYEQYF. The CDR3 DNA follows: TGCAGTGCTAGTGGGGCGCCGATTCTTTACGAGCAGTACTTC.

This clonotype was observed at least ten times. The chain recombines TRBV28 with TRBJ1-5; 8 bases are a match to TRBD1. The CDR3 sequence is 18 residues long. V lost 7 bases, J lost 2 bases, and 16 bases stayed unmatched. Looked up from germline, CDR1 is MDHEN and CDR2 is SYDVKM. CDR3 DNA sequence: TGTGCCAGCACCTACACCTCAGGGGGCATGTTGCGCAATCAGCCCCAGCATTTT. Residues: CASTYTSGGMLRNQPQHF.

With regard to this clonotype: A junction boundary mismatches the germline segment, possibly from a read error. CDR3 sequence: CASSGGGQGARETQHF. As DNA, the CDR3 is TGTGCCAGCAGTGGGGGTGGTCAGGGGGCGCGAGAGACCCAGCACTTC. The genes are TRBV2 and TRBJ2-5; 8 bases agree with TRBD1. The germline gives CDR1 SNHLY, CDR2 FYNNEI. This CDR3 is built from 16 residues.

At least ten counts were recorded for this clonotype. This chain's CDR3 is CASSDRVGSGYTF. The CDR3 bases are TGTGCCAGCAGTGACAGGGTAGGATCGGGCTACACCTTC. V is TRBV2 and J is TRBJ1-2, with a possible D match to TRBD1 (5 bases). Trimming left V 3 bases short and J 8 bases short, with 13 bases between. Germline V gives CDR1 SNHLY, CDR2 FYNNEI. This CDR3 spans 13 amino acids. Together with reference TRBV2 and TRBJ1-2, the CDR3 gives the full variable domain: EPEVTQTPSHQVTQMGQEVILRCVPISNHLYFYWYRQILGQKVEFLVSFYNNEISEKSEIFDDQFSVERPDGSNFTLKIRSTKLEDSAMYFCASSDRVGSGYTFGSGTRLTVV.

This clonotype was seen just once. V usage is TRBV7-3 and J usage is TRBJ2-2; no clear D. The V gene lost 2 bases and the J gene lost 0 bases, with 7 bases spanning the gap. CDR1 and CDR2 from the germline V gene are SGHTA and FQGTGA. The CDR3 extends over 15 amino acids. CDR3 bases: TGTGCCAGCAGCTTATTCCCTACGAACACCGGGGAGCTGTTTTTT. Residues: CASSLFPTNTGELFF.

This sequence joins TRBV12-3 or TRBV12-4 and TRBJ1-6; the D is unclear. Deletions cut 6 bases from V and 3 bases from J, with 6 bases between. The length of the CDR3 is 13 residues. CDR3 in amino acids: CASSVDYNSPLHF. As DNA, the CDR3 is TGTGCCAGCAGCGTTGACTATAATTCACCCCTCCACTTT.

This clonotype has a handful of counts. The chain joins TRBV20-1 to TRBJ1-1; 8 bases agree with TRBD1. The CDR3 spans 13 residues. Trimming removed 4 bases from V and 6 bases from J; junction bases left unmatched: 7. From germline, CDR1 is DFQATT and CDR2 SNEGSKA (reference sequence). CDR3: CSANDRGKAEAFF. CDR3 bases: TGCAGTGCTAATGACAGGGGTAAGGCTGAAGCTTTCTTT.